This is a list of T cell receptor beta chains from one sample in a study of blood T cell repertoires in COVID-19. Only in-frame clones appear in the TCRdb table, and some are missing; sequencing was by immunoSEQ multiplex PCR. Of roughly 250,000 clones in the sample, roughly 90% are singletons; the top ten hold more than 10%. The sequenced sample consisted of peripheral blood. The source of these receptors is a woman in her 30s with COVID-19, enrolled during active disease. Both conserved end residues are part of each CDR3. The D gene is left open where the match is weak. The size of a clone is reported for some rows only, either as once, few or many, or as a class for expanded clones.

D gene: TRBD1; clone size: NA; V gene: TRBV4-2; J gene: TRBJ1-6; CDR3 DNA: TGTGCCAGCAGCCCCCCCCGACGCAGGGGGAATAATTCACCCCTCCACTTT; CDR3 protein: CASSPPRRRGNNSPLHF
D gene: NA; clone size: once; V gene: TRBV10-3; J gene: TRBJ2-1; CDR3 DNA: TGTGCCATCAGTGAGCCGGGGACCTACAATGAGCAGTTCTTC; CDR3 protein: CAISEPGTYNEQFF
D gene: TRBD1; clone size: NA; V gene: TRBV6-5; J gene: TRBJ2-5; CDR3 DNA: TGTGCCAGCAGCTTACACGGGGACAGAGGAGAGACCCAGTACTTC; CDR3 protein: CASSLHGDRGETQYF
D gene: NA; clone size: few; V gene: TRBV5-4; J gene: TRBJ1-1; CDR3 DNA: TGTGCCAGCAGCCCGGGTTTAGGAGGAAGGACTGAAGCTTTCTTT; CDR3 protein: CASSPGLGGRTEAFF
D gene: NA; clone size: NA; V gene: TRBV6-5; J gene: TRBJ1-1; CDR3 DNA: TGTGCCAGCAGTTACGACGGGGGGCGTACTGAAGCTTTCTTT; CDR3 protein: CASSYDGGRTEAFF
D gene: NA; clone size: NA; V gene: TRBV6-5; J gene: TRBJ1-2; CDR3 DNA: TGTGCCAGCAGTTACCTTGACTCAAACTATGGCTACACCTTC; CDR3 protein: CASSYLDSNYGYTF
D gene: NA; clone size: few; V gene: TRBV18; J gene: TRBJ2-2; CDR3 DNA: TGTGCCAGCTCACCACGGGGGGCGAACACCGGGGAGCTGTTTTTT; CDR3 protein: CASSPRGANTGELFF
D gene: NA; clone size: NA; V gene: TRBV5-1; J gene: TRBJ2-4; CDR3 DNA: TGCGCCAGCAGCCCTGTAGCGTGGGAGAACATTCAGTACTTC; CDR3 protein: CASSPVAWENIQYF
D gene: NA; clone size: NA; V gene: TRBV4-1; J gene: TRBJ2-7; CDR3 DNA: TGCGCCAGCAGCCGAGAGCGACAGGTTAACTCCTACGAGCAGTACTTC; CDR3 protein: CASSRERQVNSYEQYF
D gene: NA; clone size: NA; V gene: TRBV5-6; J gene: TRBJ2-3; CDR3 DNA: TGTGCCAGCAGCTTCGTTTGGGCTCCCCCAGATACGCAGTATTTT; CDR3 protein: CASSFVWAPPDTQYF
D gene: NA; clone size: NA; V gene: TRBV6-5; J gene: TRBJ2-5; CDR3 DNA: TGTGCCAGCAGTCGCGCCCGGGATGCGGTCGGGACCCAGTACTTC; CDR3 protein: CASSRARDAVGTQYF
D gene: NA; clone size: NA; V gene: TRBV5-6; J gene: TRBJ1-1; CDR3 DNA: TGTGCCAGCAGCTTGGTGGTCAGTGGGGGGACTGAAGCTTTCTTT; CDR3 protein: CASSLVVSGGTEAFF
D gene: NA; clone size: NA; V gene: TRBV5-1; J gene: TRBJ1-2; CDR3 DNA: TGCGCCAGCAGCTTATCGGGGAATAGAGACGGCGGCTACACCTTC; CDR3 protein: CASSLSGNRDGGYTF
D gene: TRBD1; clone size: NA; V gene: TRBV5-6; J gene: TRBJ1-5; CDR3 DNA: TGTGCCAGCAGCTTTACAGGGGTTAGGCAGCCCCAGCATTTT; CDR3 protein: CASSFTGVRQPQHF
D gene: NA; clone size: NA; V gene: TRBV7-9; J gene: TRBJ2-7; CDR3 DNA: TGTGCCAGCAGCCCCCGGGGAGGCCCCTACGAGCAGTACTTC; CDR3 protein: CASSPRGGPYEQYF
D gene: NA; clone size: NA; V gene: TRBV18; J gene: TRBJ2-3; CDR3 DNA: TGTGCCAGCTCACCACTCCCGTCTGTCACAGATACGCAGTATTTT; CDR3 protein: CASSPLPSVTDTQYF
D gene: NA; clone size: NA; V gene: TRBV7-9; J gene: TRBJ2-7; CDR3 DNA: TGTGCCAGCAGCTACAGACGAGTTATCGGGAGCGAGCAGTACTTC; CDR3 protein: CASSYRRVIGSEQYF
D gene: NA; clone size: NA; V gene: TRBV12-3/TRBV12-4; J gene: TRBJ1-2; CDR3 DNA: TGTGCCAGCAGGACTGCGTCGGATGGCTACACCTTC; CDR3 protein: CASRTASDGYTF